This entry describes one TCR beta chain. This sample is part of a study of CXCR3-negative and CXCR3-positive naive CD8 T cells. The authors made the TRB cDNA libraries by 5' RACE using UMI labels. TCRdb derives one entry per CDR3 protein from the 5' RACE reads, leaving out DNA. This sample's clone table lists over 35,000 distinct CDR3 sequences. The CDR3 totals 16 residues. Germline values: CDR1 LGHDT, CDR2 YNNKEL (reference sequence). This receptor was identified in a human donor in good health. Some clones in this sample may be carry-over from other donors' samples. The sample comprised memory CD8+ T cells from blood. The chain joins TRBV3-1 to TRBJ2-7; with no DNA, the TCRdb D assignment of TRBD1 cannot be verified. CDR3 sequence reads: CASSENYRGRMGEQYF.